The TCR beta chain under discussion was sequenced for a study of STAT5B mutations in CD4+ large granular lymphocyte leukemia. Data came from immunoSEQ multiplex PCR; TCRdb stores just in-frame clones and leaves some out. Of about 32,000 clones listed, roughly 91% were seen once; the top ten hold 0.4% to 0.5%. The source of this sequence is a human donor in good health. The sequenced sample consisted of CD4+ T cells from blood buffy coats.

CDR3: CASSQDYYGYTF. The CDR3 nucleotides read TGTGCCAGCAGCCAAGATTACTATGGCTACACCTTC. The chain combines TRBV14 with TRBJ1-2; the D is unclear. Trimming stripped 0 bases from V and 3 bases from J, with 2 bases between. Per the germline V gene, CDR1 is SGHDN and CDR2 is FVKESK. This CDR3 contains 12 residues. The whole variable domain, filled in from reference TRBV14 and TRBJ1-2, reads EAGVTQFPSHSVIEKGQTVTLRCDPISGHDNLYWYRRVMGKEIKFLLHFVKESKQDESGMPNNRFLAERTGGTYSTLKVQPAELEDSGVYFCASSQDYYGYTFGSGTRLTVV.